This T cell receptor (beta chain) stems from a study of cytomegalovirus exposure and HLA in healthy donors. The wider study: Among a few hundred genotyped donors, about 80% fell in the Caucasian-associated ancestry cluster.

The study ran its PCR with 60 Vbeta and 13 Jbeta primers. Method: immunoSEQ multiplex PCR; TCRdb's copy keeps in-frame clones and lacks some. This sample yields some 130,000 clones, of which approximately 71% are seen a single time; 2% belongs to the top ten. Remarks on this clone: What it binds is unknown.

CDR1 and CDR2 (germline): SNHLY, FYNNEI. J was trimmed by 3 bases and V by 8 bases; bases with no gene match: 8. This CDR3 region has 16 residues. Study-wide results and limits: The investigators catalogued 150 or so TCR beta chains as cytomegalovirus-associated. Sequencing probably produced one cluster of sequence variants that were highly shared.

Sequencing input: PBMCs. The V call is TRBV2, the J call TRBJ1-5; 12 bases fit TRBD1. The clonotype originates from a man aged 25 to 40 in good health and CMV-seronegative. For the CDR3, the DNA is TGTGCCAGCGGCCGGGACAGGGGGCCTCCCAATCAGCCCCAGCATTTT. This sequence encodes CASGRDRGPPNQPQHF.